One sample yielded the 23 T cell receptor beta chains listed below, sequenced in a study of cytomegalovirus exposure and HLA in healthy donors. A multiplex PCR was run with 60 Vbeta primers and 13 Jbeta primers. The method was immunoSEQ multiplex PCR; TCRdb's version includes in-frame clones alone and lacks a portion of them. The table has approximately 280,000 clones, about 87% seen once; the top ten hold roughly 2%. Sequenced input: PBMCs. These receptors originate from a woman aged 18-29 years in good health and CMV-seronegative.

The CDR3 coding sequence is TGTGCCAGTAGTATAGATCACCGACTAGAATTTTCCTACGAGCAGTACTTC. Amino acid sequence: CASSIDHRLEFSYEQYF. The V gene is TRBV19, the J gene TRBJ2-7; possibly TRBD2 for D (6 bases). The CDR3 length is 17 residues. Germline CDR1 reads LNHDA; CDR2 reads SQIVND (reference sequence). Trimming removed 0 bases at V and 1 base at J, with 16 bases between.

V usage is TRBV11-2 and J usage is TRBJ2-1; tentatively, D is TRBD1 (5 bases). Germline V gene sequence: CDR1 SGHAT, CDR2 FQNNGV. There are 16 residues in the CDR3. V lost 2 bases, J lost 5 bases, and 16 bases lay in between. The CDR3 is CASSLSGGAPDNEQFF. CDR3 DNA sequence: TGTGCCAGCAGCTTAAGTGGTGGGGCACCGGACAATGAGCAGTTCTTC.

This chain connects TRBV11-2 to TRBJ2-7; D is perhaps TRBD1 (5 bases). Trimming took off 1 base at V and 3 bases at J, with 13 bases between the two ends. The CDR3 has 15 residues. Per germline, CDR1 SGHAT and CDR2 FQNNGV. The CDR3 reads CASSLAPDTLYEQYF. The CDR3 DNA sequence: TGTGCCAGCAGCTTAGCCCCGGACACCCTCTACGAGCAGTACTTC.

The chain is built from TRBV19 and TRBJ2-3; 10 positions match TRBD2. V was clipped by 6 bases and J by 6 bases; unmatched bases: 15. Germline CDR1 and CDR2: LNHDA and SQIVND (reference sequence). The CDR3 contains 17 residues. CDR3 residues: CASSYTEAGGLEDTQYF. CDR3 coding DNA: TGTGCCAGTAGCTACACCGAAGCGGGGGGGCTCGAGGATACGCAGTATTTT.

The rearrangement joins TRBV2 to TRBJ1-6, with D possibly being TRBD1 (6 bases). CDR3 length: 14 amino acids. The V and J ends lost 8 bases and 7 bases respectively, with 15 bases between them. Germline CDR1 SNHLY, CDR2 FYNNEI. The chain's CDR3 is CASGTLTENSPLHF. As DNA, the CDR3 is TGTGCCAGCGGGACATTGACAGAAAATTCACCCCTCCACTTT. Based on the CDR3 plus reference TRBV2 and TRBJ1-6, the full variable domain is EPEVTQTPSHQVTQMGQEVILRCVPISNHLYFYWYRQILGQKVEFLVSFYNNEISEKSEIFDDQFSVERPDGSNFTLKIRSTKLEDSAMYFCASGTLTENSPLHFGNGTRLTVT.

The chain combines TRBV11-2 with TRBJ2-7; 7 bases agree with TRBD1. The CDR3 sequence is 13 residues long. The junction had 2 bases not matched to a gene; V was cut back by 1 base and J by 5 bases. Germline values: CDR1 SGHAT, CDR2 FQNNGV. This CDR3 is CASSLGTGDEQYF. Written as DNA, the CDR3 is TGTGCCAGCAGCTTAGGGACAGGCGACGAGCAGTACTTC.

This chain links TRBV5-8 with TRBJ1-2; TRBD1 aligns across 7 bases. Germline lookup yields CDR1 SGHTS and CDR2 YDEGEE. Trimming cost V 3 bases and J 4 bases; bases outside gene matches: 6. The CDR3 consists of 14 residues. CDR3 region: CASSSRTGGYGYTF. The CDR3 DNA reads TGTGCCAGCAGCTCACGGACAGGAGGCTATGGCTACACCTTC.

The chain carries TRBV11-2 and TRBJ2-2; D is ambiguous. The CDR3 runs 17 residues. CDR1 and CDR2 (germline): SGHAT, FQNNGV. V was pared by 5 bases and J by 7 bases, with 23 bases between. The CDR3 nucleotides read TGTGCCAGCAGCCCCCCCCGGGTGGAGCTAGTCAGCGGGGAGCTGTTTTTT. It specifies CASSPPRVELVSGELFF.

This clone was seen a handful of times. The CDR3 DNA follows: TGCAGCGTTATGGGACAGTTTGGCTACGAGCAGTACTTC. This sequence encodes CSVMGQFGYEQYF. The rearrangement joins TRBV29-1 to TRBJ2-7; 7 positions match TRBD1. V lost 5 bases, J lost 3 bases, and 7 bases stayed unmatched. CDR3 size: 13 residues. Germline assignment: CDR1 SQVTM and CDR2 ANQGSEA.

V usage is TRBV5-1 and J usage is TRBJ2-7; 7 nucleotides align to TRBD2. V was pared by 0 bases and J by 6 bases, with 9 bases of the junction left unmatched. Germline CDR1 and CDR2: SGHRS and YFSETQ. The CDR3 is 15 residues long. CDR3 protein: CASSLVAGVFVEQYF. The CDR3, as DNA: TGCGCCAGCAGCTTGGTTGCGGGGGTTTTTGTCGAGCAGTACTTC.

In its sample, this clone was seen a few times. The V call is TRBV5-1, the J call TRBJ1-2; D unclear. The CDR3 consists of 13 residues. V lost 0 bases, J lost 0 bases, and 3 bases lay in between. The germline V gene encodes CDR1 SGHRS and CDR2 YFSETQ. The DNA of the CDR3 is TGCGCCAGCAGCTTGGCAGCTAACTATGGCTACACCTTC. Amino acids: CASSLAANYGYTF.

The rearrangement links TRBV6-6 to TRBJ2-7; a weak D match, TRBD1 (5 bases). V was clipped by 6 bases and J by 4 bases, with 19 bases between them. The CDR3 sequence is 15 residues long. Germline lookup yields CDR1 MNHNY and CDR2 SVGAGI (reference sequence). CDR3 sequence (DNA): TGTGCCAGCAGGGACATAGGGGATACCGGGTACGAGCAGTACTTC. It translates to CASRDIGDTGYEQYF.

This chain links TRBV11-3 with TRBJ1-2; TRBD1 matches at 8 bases. Germline V CDR1 and CDR2: SGHNT, YENEEA. V shed 1 base and J 0 bases; nucleotides not matched to a gene: 10. The CDR3 covers 18 residues. Written as DNA, the CDR3 is TGTGCCAGCAGCTTAGCGCGGGGACAGGAGTTAGCTAACTATGGCTACACCTTC. Translating it yields CASSLARGQELANYGYTF.

This clone was seen once. The CDR3 DNA is TGCGCCAGCAGCGTCTCTCCGGGACAGGGCGATTCACCCCTCCACTTT. Its translation: CASSVSPGQGDSPLHF. The J gene is TRBJ1-6, the V gene TRBV5-1; TRBD1 aligns across 9 bases. With 4 bases clipped from V and 8 bases from J, the junction kept 10 bases outside the gene matches. Germline CDR1 and CDR2: SGHRS and YFSETQ. The CDR3 is 16 residues long. Full variable domain (rest looked up from reference TRBV5-1 and TRBJ1-6): KAGVTQTPRYLIKTRGQQVTLSCSPISGHRSVSWYQQTPGQGLQFLFEYFSETQRNKGNFPGRFSGRQFSNSRSEMNVSTLELGDSALYLCASSVSPGQGDSPLHFGNGTRLTVT.

The J gene is TRBJ2-2, the V gene TRBV10-3; a weak D match, TRBD2 (6 bases). V lost 8 bases and J 0 bases, leaving 10 bases between the germline ends. The CDR3 length is 14 residues. The germline V gene has CDR1 ENHRY and CDR2 SYGVKD. The CDR3 reads CAIGRTANTGELFF. CDR3 sequence (DNA): TGTGCCATCGGGAGGACGGCGAACACCGGGGAGCTGTTTTTT.

The chain couples TRBV6-5 to TRBJ2-7, with D unclear. CDR3 length: 12 residues. V was trimmed by 5 bases and J by 4 bases, leaving 9 bases between them. Germline V gene data show CDR1 as MNHEY and CDR2 as SVGAGI. In nucleotides, the CDR3 is TGTGCCAGCAGTACCGCAGGTTACGAGCAGTACTTC. Encoded protein: CASSTAGYEQYF.

This sequence joins TRBV15 and TRBJ1-1, with D uncertain. This CDR3 spans 14 amino acids. Trimming took 0 bases from V and 4 from J, leaving 9 bases between them. The germline V gene has CDR1 LNHNV and CDR2 YYDKDF (reference sequence). For the CDR3, the DNA is TGTGCCACCAGCAGAGACAGGTTGGTCACTGAAGCTTTCTTT. It yields the protein CATSRDRLVTEAFF.

The sample holds a few counts of this clone. The chain combines TRBV5-1 with TRBJ2-1, with TRBD2 as a possible D gene (6 bases). CDR3 length: 11 amino acids. Germline CDR1 and CDR2: SGHRS and YFSETQ. The V end was cut by 5 bases, the J end by 13 bases, with 13 bases between. CDR3 DNA sequence: TGCGCCAGCAGGTCCGGGACTCTTCAGTTCTTC. This codes for CASRSGTLQFF.

V is TRBV29-1 and J is TRBJ2-1; 10 positions match TRBD1. The CDR3 totals 13 residues. V lost 7 bases and J lost 4; bases outside the gene matches: 4. In germline, CDR1 is SQVTM, CDR2 ANQGSEA. The CDR3 DNA reads as TGCAGCGCGACAGGGGGCGTTTACAATGAGCAGTTCTTC. Protein sequence: CSATGGVYNEQFF.

The CDR3 here is CASSPPRGRYEQYF. The DNA for the CDR3 is TGTGCCAGCAGCCCGCCGCGGGGGCGCTACGAGCAGTACTTC. The chain is built from TRBV7-9 and TRBJ2-7, with D tentatively TRBD2 (7 bases). V dropped 5 bases and J dropped 3 bases, with 14 bases sitting between them. The germline V gene has CDR1 SEHNR and CDR2 FQNEAQ (reference sequence). The CDR3 sequence is 14 residues long.

J is TRBJ1-5 and V is TRBV11-2, with a weak D call TRBD1 (6 bases). CDR1 SGHAT and CDR2 FQNNGV come from the germline V gene. Between the trimmed V and J ends, which lost 0 bases and 6 bases, there was a span of 15 bases. This CDR3 is 16 amino acids long. CDR3 in DNA: TGTGCCAGCAGCTTAGAGGGCACAGGGACGGGTCAGCCCCAGCATTTT. Translation: CASSLEGTGTGQPQHF.

This chain links TRBV10-3 with TRBJ2-1; 10 bases map to TRBD2. This CDR3 region has 16 residues. The J segment lost 4 bases and the V segment lost 6 bases, leaving 9 bases of the junction unmatched. Germline CDR1 ENHRY, CDR2 SYGVKD. The CDR3 loop is CAIREYLAGEYNEQFF. In DNA form, the CDR3 reads TGTGCCATCAGGGAATATCTAGCGGGGGAGTACAATGAGCAGTTCTTC.

The chain carries TRBV13 and TRBJ2-3; TRBD2 aligns across 14 bases. Germline V gene lookup returns CDR1 PRHDT and CDR2 FYEKMQ (reference sequence). CDR3 size: 16 residues. V lost 4 bases to trimming and J lost 4 bases; unmatched junction nucleotides: 4. CDR3 region: CASSSLGLAGADTQYF. The DNA for the CDR3 is TGTGCCAGCAGCTCCCTGGGACTAGCGGGGGCAGATACGCAGTATTTT.